This T cell receptor beta chain was obtained from a study of T cell responses to AZD1222 COVID-19 vaccine. Sequencing was performed with immunoSEQ multiplex PCR; in TCRdb, only in-frame clones are kept and a portion is missing. The sample holds roughly 150,000 clones, about 93% seen once. This CDR3 spans 17 amino acids. Germline assignment: CDR1 LGHNA and CDR2 YSLEER. V was clipped by 0 bases and J by 0 bases, with 12 bases between them. The J gene is TRBJ2-1, the V gene TRBV4-3; the D is unclear. The material sequenced was peripheral blood, taken on day 0 of AZD1222 vaccination. This TCR came from an adult in good health. CDR3 DNA: TGCGCCAGCAGCCAAGAGGACCATAGATACTCCTACAATGAGCAGTTCTTC. This encodes CASSQEDHRYSYNEQFF.